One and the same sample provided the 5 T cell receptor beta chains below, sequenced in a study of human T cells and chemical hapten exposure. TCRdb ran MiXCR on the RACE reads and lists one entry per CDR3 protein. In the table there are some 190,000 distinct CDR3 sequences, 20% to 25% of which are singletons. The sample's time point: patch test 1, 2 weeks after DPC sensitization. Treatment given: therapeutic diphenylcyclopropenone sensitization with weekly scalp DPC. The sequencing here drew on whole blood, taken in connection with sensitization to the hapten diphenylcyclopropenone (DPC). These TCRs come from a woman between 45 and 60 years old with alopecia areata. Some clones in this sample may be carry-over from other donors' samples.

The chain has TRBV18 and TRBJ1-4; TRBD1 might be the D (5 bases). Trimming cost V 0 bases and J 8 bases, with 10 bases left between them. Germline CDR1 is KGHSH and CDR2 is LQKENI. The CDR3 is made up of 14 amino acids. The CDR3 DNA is TGTGCCAGCTCACCACCCACAGGAGCAGAAAAACTGTTTTTT. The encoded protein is CASSPPTGAEKLFF.

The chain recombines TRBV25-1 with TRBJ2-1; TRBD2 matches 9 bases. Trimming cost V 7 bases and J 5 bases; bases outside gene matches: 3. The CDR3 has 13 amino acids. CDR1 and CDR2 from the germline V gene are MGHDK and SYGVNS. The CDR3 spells CASKVAGDNEQFF. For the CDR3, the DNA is TGTGCCAGCAAAGTAGCGGGAGACAATGAGCAGTTCTTC. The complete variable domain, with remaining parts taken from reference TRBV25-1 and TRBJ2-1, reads EADIYQTPRYLVIGTGKKITLECSQTMGHDKMYWYQQDPGMELHLIHYSYGVNSTEKGDLSSESTVSRIRTEHFPLTLESARPSHTSQYLCASKVAGDNEQFFGPGTRLTVL.

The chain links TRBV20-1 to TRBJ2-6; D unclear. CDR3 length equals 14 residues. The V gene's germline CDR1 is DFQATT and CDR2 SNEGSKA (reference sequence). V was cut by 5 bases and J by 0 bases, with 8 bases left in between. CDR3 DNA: TGCAGTGCTGAAGAAACCTCTGGGGCCAACGTCCTGACTTTC. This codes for CSAEETSGANVLTF.

The CDR3 here is CASSEGLAQETQYF. The DNA of the CDR3 is TGTGCCAGCAGTGAGGGACTAGCACAAGAGACCCAGTACTTC. The rearrangement joins TRBV6-1 to TRBJ2-5; 9 bases are shared with TRBD2. This CDR3 is built from 14 residues. Germline lookup yields CDR1 MNHNS and CDR2 SASEGT. V was pared by 3 bases and J by 2 bases, with 1 base of the junction left unmatched.

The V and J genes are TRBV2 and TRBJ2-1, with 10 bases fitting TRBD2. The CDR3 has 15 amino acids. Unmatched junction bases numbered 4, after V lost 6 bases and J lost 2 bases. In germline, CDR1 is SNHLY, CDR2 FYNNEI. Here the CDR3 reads CASSASGRAYNEQFF. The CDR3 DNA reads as TGTGCCAGCAGCGCCAGCGGGAGGGCCTACAATGAGCAGTTCTTC.